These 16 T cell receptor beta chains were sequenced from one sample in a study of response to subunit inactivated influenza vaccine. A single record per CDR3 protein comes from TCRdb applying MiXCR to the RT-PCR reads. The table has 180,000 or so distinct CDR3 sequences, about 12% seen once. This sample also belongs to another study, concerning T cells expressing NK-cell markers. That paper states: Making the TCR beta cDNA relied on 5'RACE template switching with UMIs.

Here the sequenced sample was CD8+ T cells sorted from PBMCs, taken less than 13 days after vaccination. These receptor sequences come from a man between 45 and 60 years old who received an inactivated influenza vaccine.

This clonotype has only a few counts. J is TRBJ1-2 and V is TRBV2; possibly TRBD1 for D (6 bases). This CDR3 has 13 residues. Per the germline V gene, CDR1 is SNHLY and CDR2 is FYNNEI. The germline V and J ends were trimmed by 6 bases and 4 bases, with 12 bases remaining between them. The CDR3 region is CASRGDTSYGYTF. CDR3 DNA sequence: TGTGCCAGCAGGGGGGACACGAGCTATGGCTACACCTTC.

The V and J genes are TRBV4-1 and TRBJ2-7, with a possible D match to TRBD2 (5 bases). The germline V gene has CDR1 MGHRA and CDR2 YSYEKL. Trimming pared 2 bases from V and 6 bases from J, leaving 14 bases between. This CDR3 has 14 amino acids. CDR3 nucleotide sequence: TGCGCCAGCAGCCAAATGATGGCCGGAGGCGAGCAGTACTTC. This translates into CASSQMMAGGEQYF.

For the CDR3, the DNA is TGCGCCAGCAATGAAGGCGGGGATGGCTACACCTTC. It encodes CASNEGGDGYTF. The chain has TRBV5-1 and TRBJ1-2; D unclear. V lost 6 bases, J lost 6 bases, and 12 bases lay in between. The CDR3 runs 12 residues. Germline V gene sequence: CDR1 SGHRS, CDR2 YFSETQ. Combining the CDR3 with reference TRBV5-1 and TRBJ1-2 gives the whole variable domain KAGVTQTPRYLIKTRGQQVTLSCSPISGHRSVSWYQQTPGQGLQFLFEYFSETQRNKGNFPGRFSGRQFSNSRSEMNVSTLELGDSALYLCASNEGGDGYTFGSGTRLTVV.

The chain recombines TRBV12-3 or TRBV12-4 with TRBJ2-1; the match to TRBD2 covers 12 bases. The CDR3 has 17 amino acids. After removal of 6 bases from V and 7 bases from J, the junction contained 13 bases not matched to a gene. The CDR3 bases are TGTGCCAGCAGCAACACTCTAGCGGGGGGGCCGAGGAATGAGCAGTTCTTC. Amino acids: CASSNTLAGGPRNEQFF.

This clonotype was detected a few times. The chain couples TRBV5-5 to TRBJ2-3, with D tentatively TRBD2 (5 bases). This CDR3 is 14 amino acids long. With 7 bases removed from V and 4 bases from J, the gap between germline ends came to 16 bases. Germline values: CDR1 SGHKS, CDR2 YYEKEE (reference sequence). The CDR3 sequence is CASPTGIESDTQYF. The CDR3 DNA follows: TGTGCCAGCCCGACGGGGATTGAGTCAGATACGCAGTATTTT.

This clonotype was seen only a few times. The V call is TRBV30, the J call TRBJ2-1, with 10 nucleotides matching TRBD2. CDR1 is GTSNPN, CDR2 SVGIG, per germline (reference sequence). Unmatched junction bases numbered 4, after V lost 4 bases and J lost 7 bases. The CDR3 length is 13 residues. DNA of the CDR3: TGTGCCTGGACTAGCGGGAGCCCTAATGAGCAGTTCTTC. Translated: CAWTSGSPNEQFF.

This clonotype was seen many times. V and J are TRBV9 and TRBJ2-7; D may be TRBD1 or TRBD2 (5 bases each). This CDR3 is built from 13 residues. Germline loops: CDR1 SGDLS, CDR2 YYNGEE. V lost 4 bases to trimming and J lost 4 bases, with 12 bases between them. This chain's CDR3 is CASSPYGGYEQYF. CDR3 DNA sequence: TGTGCCAGCAGCCCCTATGGGGGATACGAGCAGTACTTC.

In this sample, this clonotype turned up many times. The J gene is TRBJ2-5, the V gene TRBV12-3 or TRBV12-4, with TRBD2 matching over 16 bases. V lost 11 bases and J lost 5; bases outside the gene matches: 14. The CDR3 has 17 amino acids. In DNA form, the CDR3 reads TGTGCCCCAGAAGCAAAGGGGACTAGCGGGAGGGTTGAGACCCAGTACTTC. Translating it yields CAPEAKGTSGRVETQYF.

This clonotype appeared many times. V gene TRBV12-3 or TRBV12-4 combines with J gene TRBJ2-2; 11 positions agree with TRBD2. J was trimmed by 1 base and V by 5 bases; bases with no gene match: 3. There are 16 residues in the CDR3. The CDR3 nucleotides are TGTGCCAGCAGTCCCGGACTAGCGGGGAACACCGGGGAGCTGTTTTTT. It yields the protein CASSPGLAGNTGELFF.

CDR3 bases: TGCGCCAGCAGCCAAAGGTTGAACACCGGGGAGCTGTTTTTT. Its translation: CASSQRLNTGELFF. The chain joins TRBV4-3 to TRBJ2-2; D is undetermined. The CDR3 contains 14 residues. Trimming removed 2 bases at V and 1 base at J, with 5 bases between. The germline CDR1 and CDR2 sequences are LGHNA and YSLEER.

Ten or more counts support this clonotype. The CDR3: CASRDRLSSYNEQFF. DNA of the CDR3: TGTGCCAGTCGGGACCGACTTAGCTCCTACAATGAGCAGTTCTTC. The rearrangement uses TRBV7-2 and TRBJ2-1; D tentatively fits TRBD1 or TRBD2 (5 bases each). Germline V gene data show CDR1 as SGHTA and CDR2 as FQGNSA. The CDR3 is 15 amino acids. V lost 9 bases, J lost 0 bases, and 15 bases lay in between.

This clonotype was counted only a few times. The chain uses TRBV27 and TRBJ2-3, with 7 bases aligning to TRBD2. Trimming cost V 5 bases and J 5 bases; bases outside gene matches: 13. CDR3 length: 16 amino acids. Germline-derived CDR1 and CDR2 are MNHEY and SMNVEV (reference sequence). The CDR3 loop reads CASSKLWAGDVDTQYF. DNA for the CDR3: TGTGCCAGCAGTAAACTGTGGGCGGGAGATGTAGATACGCAGTATTTT.

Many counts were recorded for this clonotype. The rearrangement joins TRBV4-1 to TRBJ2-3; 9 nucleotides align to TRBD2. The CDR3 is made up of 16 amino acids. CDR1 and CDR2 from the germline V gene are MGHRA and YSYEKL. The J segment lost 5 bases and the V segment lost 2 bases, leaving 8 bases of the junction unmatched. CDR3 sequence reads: CASSQMVAGVIDTQYF. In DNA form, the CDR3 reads TGCGCCAGCAGCCAAATGGTAGCGGGGGTAATAGATACGCAGTATTTT.

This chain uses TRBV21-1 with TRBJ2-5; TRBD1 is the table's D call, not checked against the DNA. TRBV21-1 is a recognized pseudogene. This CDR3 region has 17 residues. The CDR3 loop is CASSKGPSRLYQETQYF. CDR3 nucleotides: TGTGCCAGCAGCAAAGGTCCCTCAAGGCTATACCAAGAGACCCAGTACTTC.

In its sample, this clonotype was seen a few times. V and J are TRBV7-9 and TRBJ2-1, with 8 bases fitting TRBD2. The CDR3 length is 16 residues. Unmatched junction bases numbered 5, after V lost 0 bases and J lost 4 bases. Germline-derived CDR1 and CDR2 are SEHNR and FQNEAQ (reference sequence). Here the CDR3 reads CASSLAQLADYNEQFF. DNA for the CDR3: TGTGCCAGCAGCTTAGCGCAACTAGCGGATTACAATGAGCAGTTCTTC.

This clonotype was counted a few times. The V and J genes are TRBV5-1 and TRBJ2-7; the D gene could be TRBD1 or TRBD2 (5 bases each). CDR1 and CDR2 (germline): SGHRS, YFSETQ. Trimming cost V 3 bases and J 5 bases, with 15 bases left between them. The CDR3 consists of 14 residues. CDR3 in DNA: TGCGCCAGCAGCTATGGGGGTGTCCTAAACGAGCAGTACTTC. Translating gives CASSYGGVLNEQYF.